A selection of T cell receptor beta chains follows, all from one sample in a study of identical twins. A single record per CDR3 protein comes from TCRdb applying MiXCR to the 5' RACE reads. This sample has about 520,000 distinct CDR3 sequences; less than 25% occur once, and the top ten carry around 1%. The sample also formed part of further work on T cells expressing NK-cell markers.

Sequenced: CD4+ T cells sorted from blood. The receptors here all came from a woman between 18 and 29 years old in good health. The CDR3 runs from the conserved cysteine through the conserved F or W. The order of the fields is J gene, clone size, V gene, D gene, CDR3 DNA, CDR3 protein. D genes are given only for firm matches. The size of a clone is reported for some rows only, either as once, few or many, or as a class for expanded clones.

J: TRBJ2-7
size: .
V: TRBV7-2
D: .
DNA: TGTGCCAGCAGCTTAGCTAAGGAATACGAGCAGTACTTC
CDR3: CASSLAKEYEQYF

J: TRBJ2-7
size: few
V: TRBV11-2
D: .
DNA: TGTGCCAGCAGCTTAGAAAAGCGGGTTTGGGGGAACGAGCAGTACTTC
CDR3: CASSLEKRVWGNEQYF

J: TRBJ2-2
size: .
V: TRBV5-1
D: .
DNA: TGCGCCAGCAGCTCACGGACAGAGGCCGGGGAGCTGTTTTTT
CDR3: CASSSRTEAGELFF

J: TRBJ2-7
size: few
V: TRBV5-1
D: TRBD1
DNA: TGCGCCAGCAGCAGGGACAGGGCAGGCGAGCAGTACTTC
CDR3: CASSRDRAGEQYF

J: TRBJ2-6
size: .
V: TRBV3-1
D: .
DNA: TGTACCAGCAGCGCTACGTTAGGGATCCACCGCTCTGGGGCCAACGTCCTGACTTTC
CDR3: CTSSATLGIHRSGANVLTF

J: TRBJ1-5
size: once
V: TRBV27
D: TRBD1
DNA: TGTGCCAGCAGTCCCCGGACAGGGCCGAGGCAGCCCCAGCATTTT
CDR3: CASSPRTGPRQPQHF

J: TRBJ1-5
size: many
V: TRBV20-1
D: TRBD1
DNA: TGCAGTGCACCGGGACAGGGTAACCAGCCCCAGCATTTT
CDR3: CSAPGQGNQPQHF

J: TRBJ2-1
size: .
V: TRBV9
D: .
DNA: TGTGCCAGCAGCTCTACCAGGACTCTCAATGAGCAGTTCTTC
CDR3: CASSSTRTLNEQFF

J: TRBJ2-7
size: few
V: TRBV7-2
D: TRBD1
DNA: TGTGCCAGCAGCTTACAAACAGGGGATGGTGCCGAGCAGTACTTC
CDR3: CASSLQTGDGAEQYF

J: TRBJ1-1
size: many
V: TRBV20-1
D: .
DNA: TGCAGTGCTAGGGGCAGGAACACTGAAGCTTTCTTT
CDR3: CSARGRNTEAFF

J: TRBJ2-1
size: few
V: TRBV5-1
D: .
DNA: TGCGCCAGCAGCCCGGGACTGGCCTCCTACAATGAGCAGTTCTTC
CDR3: CASSPGLASYNEQFF

J: TRBJ1-2
size: .
V: TRBV6-6
D: .
DNA: TGTGCCAGCAGTCCCTGGACAGACGGCGGCTACACCTTC
CDR3: CASSPWTDGGYTF

J: TRBJ1-4
size: .
V: TRBV29-1
D: .
DNA: TGCAGCGTTGACGGGGCAACTAATGAAAAACTGTTTTTT
CDR3: CSVDGATNEKLFF

J: TRBJ2-3
size: .
V: TRBV7-2
D: .
DNA: TGTGCCAGCAGCTCCCTAGGGGCGCAGTATTTT
CDR3: CASSSLGAQYF

J: TRBJ2-5
size: .
V: TRBV7-2
D: .
DNA: TGTGCCAGCAGCACATTAGAGTGGGGCTGGGAGACCCAGTACTTC
CDR3: CASSTLEWGWETQYF

J: TRBJ2-3
size: few
V: TRBV6-2/TRBV6-3
D: .
DNA: TGTGCCAGCAGTTGGGGGGCTAACACAGATACGCAGTATTTT
CDR3: CASSWGANTDTQYF

J: TRBJ1-5
size: .
V: TRBV20-1
D: .
DNA: TGCAGTGCTAGAGAAACCACGGCCCAGCATTTT
CDR3: CSARETTAQHF

J: TRBJ1-2
size: .
V: TRBV2
D: .
DNA: TGTGCCAGCAGCGACCCGGGGGGTCGGGGCTACACCTTC
CDR3: CASSDPGGRGYTF

J: TRBJ2-4
size: .
V: TRBV5-1
D: .
DNA: TGCGCCAGCAGCTTAGGAGAAGCCAAAAACATTCAGTACTTC
CDR3: CASSLGEAKNIQYF

J: TRBJ2-7
size: .
V: TRBV7-2
D: TRBD2
DNA: TGTGCCAGCAGCTTAATGAAGGGACTAGCCTACGAGCAGTACTTC
CDR3: CASSLMKGLAYEQYF

J: TRBJ2-7
size: .
V: TRBV25-1
D: TRBD1
DNA: TGTGCCAGCAGCCGAGACGGCAGGGGGTACGAGCAGTACTTC
CDR3: CASSRDGRGYEQYF

J: TRBJ1-4
size: few
V: TRBV4-3
D: .
DNA: TGCGCCAGCAGCCAAGAGGGGGAGAGAGCTAATGAAAAACTGTTTTTT
CDR3: CASSQEGERANEKLFF

J: TRBJ2-1
size: few
V: TRBV5-1
D: TRBD2
DNA: TGCGCCAGCAGCCGAGCGGTTCTAGCGGGGTACAATGAGCAGTTCTTC
CDR3: CASSRAVLAGYNEQFF

J: TRBJ2-7
size: .
V: TRBV18
D: TRBD2
DNA: TGTGCCAGCTCACCACGAGCGGGAGGGTCCTACGAGCAGTACTTC
CDR3: CASSPRAGGSYEQYF

J: TRBJ2-1
size: .
V: TRBV27
D: .
DNA: TGTGCCACCGGCGGAGGGGGTAATGAGCAGTTCTTC
CDR3: CATGGGGNEQFF

J: TRBJ2-1
size: .
V: TRBV10-3
D: .
DNA: TGTGCCATCAGTGGCCCGGGTGGTGAGCAGTTCTTC
CDR3: CAISGPGGEQFF

J: TRBJ1-1
size: few
V: TRBV11-2
D: .
DNA: TGTGCCAGCAGCCTAAGGGTGGTTACTGAAGCTTTCTTT
CDR3: CASSLRVVTEAFF

J: TRBJ1-3
size: .
V: TRBV7-2
D: .
DNA: TGTGCCAGCAGCCCCCAGACAGGCTACTCTGGAAACACCATATATTTT
CDR3: CASSPQTGYSGNTIYF

J: TRBJ2-1
size: few
V: TRBV6-2/TRBV6-3
D: .
DNA: TGTGCCAGCAGTACCCGGGACTGGAGCCACAATGAGCAGTTCTTC
CDR3: CASSTRDWSHNEQFF

J: TRBJ2-1
size: many
V: TRBV5-1
D: .
DNA: TGCGCCAGCAGCTTGGGGGGCTCCTACAATGAGCAGTTCTTC
CDR3: CASSLGGSYNEQFF

J: TRBJ1-1
size: few
V: TRBV5-1
D: .
DNA: TGCGCCAGCAGCTTGATTGGCAGAGAGGACACTGAAGCTTTCTTT
CDR3: CASSLIGREDTEAFF

J: TRBJ2-7
size: .
V: TRBV12-3/TRBV12-4
D: TRBD2
DNA: TGTGCCAGCAGCAAGATACTAGCGGTGGGTCCTCACGAGCAGTACTTC
CDR3: CASSKILAVGPHEQYF

J: TRBJ2-1
size: .
V: TRBV14
D: .
DNA: TGTGCCAGCAGCCACGGAGGATGGGTAGGCAATGAGCAGTTCTTC
CDR3: CASSHGGWVGNEQFF

J: TRBJ2-3
size: few
V: TRBV4-2
D: TRBD2
DNA: TGTGCCAGCAGCCCCCTCGGGGCTAGCGGGGCTGCGGGAGATACGCAGTATTTT
CDR3: CASSPLGASGAAGDTQYF

J: TRBJ1-3
size: many
V: TRBV29-1
D: TRBD1
DNA: TGCAGCGCATCTCCGACAGGGCCTTCTGGAAACACCATATATTTT
CDR3: CSASPTGPSGNTIYF

J: TRBJ2-3
size: few
V: TRBV7-2
D: .
DNA: TGTGCCAGCAGCTTAGTTTGGGATACGCAGTATTTT
CDR3: CASSLVWDTQYF

J: TRBJ2-2
size: few
V: TRBV5-1
D: TRBD2
DNA: TGCGCCAGCAGCTTGGCTCTAGCGGGAGACGTCGGGGAGCTGTTTTTT
CDR3: CASSLALAGDVGELFF

J: TRBJ1-2
size: .
V: TRBV25-1
D: .
DNA: TGTGCCAGCAGTGTCGGGGGCGGCTACACCTTC
CDR3: CASSVGGGYTF

J: TRBJ2-7
size: .
V: TRBV12-3/TRBV12-4
D: .
DNA: TGTGCCAGCAGTTTACAGAGTCCTTCCTACGAGCAGTACTTC
CDR3: CASSLQSPSYEQYF

J: TRBJ2-5
size: few
V: TRBV20-1
D: .
DNA: TGCAGTGCTAGAGATGGTTCAGAGACCCAGTACTTC
CDR3: CSARDGSETQYF

J: TRBJ2-7
size: few
V: TRBV2
D: TRBD2
DNA: TGTGCCAGCACCTGGACTAGCGGGAAATACGAGCAGTACTTC
CDR3: CASTWTSGKYEQYF

J: TRBJ2-7
size: many
V: TRBV6-5
D: TRBD2
DNA: TGTGCCAGCAGTTACTCTTCCGGCGGGGGGGGATACGAGCAGTACTTC
CDR3: CASSYSSGGGGYEQYF

J: TRBJ1-2
size: .
V: TRBV5-1
D: .
DNA: TGCGCCAGCAGCTTTTCCCGGCCGAGCTATGGCTACACCTTC
CDR3: CASSFSRPSYGYTF

J: TRBJ2-5
size: .
V: TRBV20-1
D: .
DNA: TGCAGTGCTAGTGTGGGGGCTCGAGAGACCCAGTACTTC
CDR3: CSASVGARETQYF

J: TRBJ2-3
size: .
V: TRBV5-1
D: TRBD2
DNA: TGCGCCAGCAGCTTGGGGATACTAGCGGCGGAAGATACGCAGTATTTT
CDR3: CASSLGILAAEDTQYF

J: TRBJ2-5
size: .
V: TRBV29-1
D: .
DNA: TGCAGCGTTGATAGTCTCGGGACGGAGACCCAGTACTTC
CDR3: CSVDSLGTETQYF

J: TRBJ1-6
size: .
V: TRBV4-2
D: TRBD1
DNA: TGTGCCAGCAGTCCCCGGACAGGGGGCGATTCACCCCTCCACTTT
CDR3: CASSPRTGGDSPLHF

J: TRBJ2-5
size: few
V: TRBV20-1
D: TRBD2
DNA: TGCAGTGCTGGGAACACTCCGGGACTAGCCTCTCTAGAGACCCAGTATTTC
CDR3: CSAGNTPGLASLETQYF

J: TRBJ2-3
size: .
V: TRBV20-1
D: .
DNA: TGCAGTGCTTTATCTCCATCTAGCACAGATACGCAGTATTTT
CDR3: CSALSPSSTDTQYF

J: TRBJ2-5
size: .
V: TRBV20-1
D: TRBD2
DNA: TGCAGTGCTACCCCGGGGGGAGCGGGGGGTTGGGAGACCCAGTACTTC
CDR3: CSATPGGAGGWETQYF

J: TRBJ1-6
size: .
V: TRBV2
D: TRBD1
DNA: TGTGCCAGCAGTGAACTACGGACAGGTCTCTCACCCCTCCACTTT
CDR3: CASSELRTGLSPLHF

J: TRBJ2-7
size: many
V: TRBV7-9
D: .
DNA: TGTGCCAGCAGCTTAGCAGGGGGCTACGAGCAGTACTTC
CDR3: CASSLAGGYEQYF

J: TRBJ2-3
size: .
V: TRBV10-3
D: .
DNA: TGTGCCATCAGTCCTAGCACTCTGCTCTCTTATACGCAGTATTTT
CDR3: CAISPSTLLSYTQYF

J: TRBJ2-5
size: .
V: TRBV14
D: .
DNA: TGTGCCAGCAGCAGGCCCTCGGAGACCCAGTACTTC
CDR3: CASSRPSETQYF

J: TRBJ2-7
size: .
V: TRBV15
D: .
DNA: TGTGCCACCAGCAGAGATCGCGTTTACGAGCAGTACTTC
CDR3: CATSRDRVYEQYF

J: TRBJ1-3
size: few
V: TRBV20-1
D: TRBD1
DNA: TGCAGTGCTAGGAGACAGGGGACTGGAAACACCATATATTTT
CDR3: CSARRQGTGNTIYF

J: TRBJ2-4
size: few
V: TRBV20-1
D: TRBD2
DNA: TGCAGTGTTGGAGCCCCCCGACTAGCGGGGCCAAACATTCAGTACTTC
CDR3: CSVGAPRLAGPNIQYF

J: TRBJ2-7
size: many
V: TRBV29-1
D: TRBD2
DNA: TGCAGCGTTTGCGTCGGGAGGTACGAGCAGTACTTC
CDR3: CSVCVGRYEQYF

J: TRBJ1-2
size: .
V: TRBV6-5
D: TRBD1
DNA: TGTGCCAGCAGTTACTCGTTCCCGGGACAGGGGAACTATGGCTACACCTTC
CDR3: CASSYSFPGQGNYGYTF